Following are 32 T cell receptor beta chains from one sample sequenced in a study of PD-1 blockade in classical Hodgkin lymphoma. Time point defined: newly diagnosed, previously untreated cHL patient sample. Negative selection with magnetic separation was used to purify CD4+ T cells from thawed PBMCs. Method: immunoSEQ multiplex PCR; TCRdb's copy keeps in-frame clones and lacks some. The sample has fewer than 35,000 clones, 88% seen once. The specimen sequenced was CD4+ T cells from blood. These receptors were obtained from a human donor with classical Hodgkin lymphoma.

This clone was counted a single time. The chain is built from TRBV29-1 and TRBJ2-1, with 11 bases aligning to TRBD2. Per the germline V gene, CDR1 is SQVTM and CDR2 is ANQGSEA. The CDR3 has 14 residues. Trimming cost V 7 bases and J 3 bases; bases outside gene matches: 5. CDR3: CSAPGLAVYNEQFF. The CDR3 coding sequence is TGCAGCGCACCGGGACTAGCGGTCTACAATGAGCAGTTCTTC.

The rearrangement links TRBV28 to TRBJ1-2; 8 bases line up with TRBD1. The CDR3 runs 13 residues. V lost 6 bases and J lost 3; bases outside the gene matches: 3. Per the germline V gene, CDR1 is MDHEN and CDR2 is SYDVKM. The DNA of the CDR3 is TGTGCCAGCAGCTTGACAGGGGACTATGGCTACACCTTC. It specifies CASSLTGDYGYTF.

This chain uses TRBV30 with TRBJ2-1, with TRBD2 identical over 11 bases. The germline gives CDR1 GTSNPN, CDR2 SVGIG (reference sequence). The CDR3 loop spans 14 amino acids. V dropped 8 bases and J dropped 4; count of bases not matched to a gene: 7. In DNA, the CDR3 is TGTGCCGTAAGACTAGCGGGGCAGTACAATGAGCAGTTCTTC. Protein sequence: CAVRLAGQYNEQFF.

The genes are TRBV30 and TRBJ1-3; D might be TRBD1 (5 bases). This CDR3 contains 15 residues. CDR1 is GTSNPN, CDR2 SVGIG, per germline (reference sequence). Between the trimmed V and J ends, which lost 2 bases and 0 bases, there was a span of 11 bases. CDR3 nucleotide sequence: TGTGCCTGGAGTTGGGACGGGAGCTCTGGAAACACCATATATTTT. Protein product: CAWSWDGSSGNTIYF.

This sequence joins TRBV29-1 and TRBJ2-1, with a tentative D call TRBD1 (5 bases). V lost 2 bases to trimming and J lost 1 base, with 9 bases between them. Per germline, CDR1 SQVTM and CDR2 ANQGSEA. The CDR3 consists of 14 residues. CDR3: CSVEKGSSYNEQFF. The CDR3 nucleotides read TGCAGCGTTGAAAAGGGGTCTTCCTACAATGAGCAGTTCTTC.

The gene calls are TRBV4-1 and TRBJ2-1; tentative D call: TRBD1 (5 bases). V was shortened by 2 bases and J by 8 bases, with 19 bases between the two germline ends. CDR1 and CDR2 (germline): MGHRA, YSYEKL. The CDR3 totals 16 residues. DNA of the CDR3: TGCGCCAGCAGCCAACTTCACGGGCCTAAAGGGGATGAGCAGTTCTTC. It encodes CASSQLHGPKGDEQFF.

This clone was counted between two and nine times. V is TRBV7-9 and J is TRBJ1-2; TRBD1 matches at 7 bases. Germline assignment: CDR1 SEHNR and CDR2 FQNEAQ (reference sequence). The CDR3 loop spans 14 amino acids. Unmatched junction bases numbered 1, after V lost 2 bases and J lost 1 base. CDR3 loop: CASSLTGVNYGYTF. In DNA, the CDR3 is TGTGCCAGCAGCTTAACAGGGGTTAACTATGGCTACACCTTC.

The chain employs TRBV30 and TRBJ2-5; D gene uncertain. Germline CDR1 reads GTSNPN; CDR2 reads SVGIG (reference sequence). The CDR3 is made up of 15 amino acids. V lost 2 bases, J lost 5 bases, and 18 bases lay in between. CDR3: CAWSNLGWERETQYF. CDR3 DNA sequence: TGTGCCTGGAGTAATCTGGGGTGGGAACGGGAGACCCAGTACTTC.

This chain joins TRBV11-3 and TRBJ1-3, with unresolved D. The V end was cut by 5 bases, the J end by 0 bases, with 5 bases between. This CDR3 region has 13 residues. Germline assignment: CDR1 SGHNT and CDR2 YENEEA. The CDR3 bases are TGTGCCAGCAGCCACAGCTCTGGAAACACCATATATTTT. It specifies CASSHSSGNTIYF.

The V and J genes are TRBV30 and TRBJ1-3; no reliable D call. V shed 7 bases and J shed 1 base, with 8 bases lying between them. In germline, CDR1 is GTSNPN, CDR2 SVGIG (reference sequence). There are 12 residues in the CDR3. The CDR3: CAYRLSGNTIYF. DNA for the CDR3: TGTGCCTACCGCCTATCTGGAAACACCATATATTTT. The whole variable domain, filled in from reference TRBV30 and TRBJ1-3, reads SQTIHQWPATLVQPVGSPLSLECTVEGTSNPNLYWYRQAAGRGLQLLFYSVGIGQISSEVPQNLSASRPQDRQFILSSKKLLLSDSGFYLCAYRLSGNTIYFGEGSWLTVV.

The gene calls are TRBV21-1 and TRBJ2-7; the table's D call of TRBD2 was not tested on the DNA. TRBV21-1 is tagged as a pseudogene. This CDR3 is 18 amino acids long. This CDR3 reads CASSGFPGLAGLHYEQYF. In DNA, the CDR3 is TGTGCCAGCAGCGGATTTCCGGGACTAGCGGGTCTTCACTACGAGCAGTACTTC.

The CDR3 DNA reads TGTGCCATCAGTGCCAGGGTTGCCTACGAGCAGTACTTC. Translating gives CAISARVAYEQYF. V is TRBV10-3 and J is TRBJ2-7, with D possibly TRBD1 on 5 matching bases. Between the trimmed V and J ends, which lost 4 bases and 2 bases, there was a span of 9 bases. This CDR3 comprises 13 residues. CDR1 is ENHRY and CDR2 is SYGVKD in the germline V gene.

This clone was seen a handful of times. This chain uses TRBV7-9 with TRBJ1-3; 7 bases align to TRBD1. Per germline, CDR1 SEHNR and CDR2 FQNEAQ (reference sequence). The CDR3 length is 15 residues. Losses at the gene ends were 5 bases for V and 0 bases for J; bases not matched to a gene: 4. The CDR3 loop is CASSQDRTSGNTIYF. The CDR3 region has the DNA TGTGCCAGCAGCCAGGACAGGACCTCTGGAAACACCATATATTTT.

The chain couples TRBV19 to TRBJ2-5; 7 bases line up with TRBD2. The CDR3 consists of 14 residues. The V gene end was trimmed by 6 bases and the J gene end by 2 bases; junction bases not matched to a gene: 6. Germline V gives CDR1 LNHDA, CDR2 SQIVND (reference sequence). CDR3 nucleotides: TGTGCCAGTAGGAGTAGCGGGCGACAAGAGACCCAGTACTTC. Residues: CASRSSGRQETQYF.

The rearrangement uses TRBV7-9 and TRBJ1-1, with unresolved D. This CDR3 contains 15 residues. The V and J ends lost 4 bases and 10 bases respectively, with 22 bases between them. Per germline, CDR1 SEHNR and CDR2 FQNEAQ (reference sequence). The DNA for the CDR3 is TGTGCCAGCAGCTGGGGTGTTTCGGGGTCAAGTAGAGCTTTCTTT. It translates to CASSWGVSGSSRAFF.

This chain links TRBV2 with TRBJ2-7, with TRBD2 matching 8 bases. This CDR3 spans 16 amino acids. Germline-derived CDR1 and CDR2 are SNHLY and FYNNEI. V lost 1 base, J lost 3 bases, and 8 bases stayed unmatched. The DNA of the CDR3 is TGTGCCAGCAGTGAAGGGACTAGCTTTTCAAACTACGAGCAGTACGTC. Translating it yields CASSEGTSFSNYEQYV.

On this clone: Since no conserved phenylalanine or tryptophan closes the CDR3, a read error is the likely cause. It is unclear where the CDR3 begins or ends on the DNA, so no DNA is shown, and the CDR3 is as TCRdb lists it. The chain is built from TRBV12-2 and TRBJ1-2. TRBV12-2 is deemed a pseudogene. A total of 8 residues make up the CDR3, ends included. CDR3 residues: CASRLSLG.

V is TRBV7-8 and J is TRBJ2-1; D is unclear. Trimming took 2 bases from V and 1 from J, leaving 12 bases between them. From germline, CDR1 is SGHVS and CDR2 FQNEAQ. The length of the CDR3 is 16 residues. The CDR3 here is CASSLTAVISYNEQFF. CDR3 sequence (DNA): TGTGCCAGCAGCTTAACCGCCGTTATTTCCTACAATGAGCAGTTCTTC.

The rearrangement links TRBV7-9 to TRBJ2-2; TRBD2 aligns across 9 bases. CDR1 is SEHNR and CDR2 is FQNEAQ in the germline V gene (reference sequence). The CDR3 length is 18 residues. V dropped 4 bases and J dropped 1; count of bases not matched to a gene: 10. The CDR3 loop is CASSSGRLAGLNTGELFF. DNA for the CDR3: TGTGCCAGCAGCTCCGGGAGGCTAGCGGGATTGAACACCGGGGAGCTGTTTTTT.

CDR3 nucleotides: TGTGCCAGCAGCTTACAGCACAGCAGCACAGATACGCAGTATTTT. It translates to CASSLQHSSTDTQYF. The gene calls are TRBV7-2 and TRBJ2-3; D remains ambiguous. CDR3 size: 15 residues. Germline CDR1 is SGHTA and CDR2 is FQGNSA. The germline V and J ends were trimmed by 2 bases and 0 bases, with 9 bases remaining between them.

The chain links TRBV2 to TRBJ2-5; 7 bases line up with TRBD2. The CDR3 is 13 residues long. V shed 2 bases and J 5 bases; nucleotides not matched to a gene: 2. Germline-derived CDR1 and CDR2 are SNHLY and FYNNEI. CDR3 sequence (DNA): TGTGCCAGCAGTGAATCACTAGCGGAGACCCAGTACTTC. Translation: CASSESLAETQYF. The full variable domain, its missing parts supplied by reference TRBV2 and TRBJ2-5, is EPEVTQTPSHQVTQMGQEVILRCVPISNHLYFYWYRQILGQKVEFLVSFYNNEISEKSEIFDDQFSVERPDGSNFTLKIRSTKLEDSAMYFCASSESLAETQYFGPGTRLLVL.

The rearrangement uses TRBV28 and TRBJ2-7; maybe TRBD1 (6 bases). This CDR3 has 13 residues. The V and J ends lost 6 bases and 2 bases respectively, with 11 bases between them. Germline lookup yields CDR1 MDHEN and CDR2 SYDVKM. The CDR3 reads CASRQGGAYEQYF. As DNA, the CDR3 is TGTGCCAGCAGACAGGGTGGGGCCTACGAGCAGTACTTC.

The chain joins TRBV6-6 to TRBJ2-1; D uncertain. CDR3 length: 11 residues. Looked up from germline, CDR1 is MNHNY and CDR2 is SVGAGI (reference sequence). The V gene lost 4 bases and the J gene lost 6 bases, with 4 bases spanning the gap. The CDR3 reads CASSLRNEQFF. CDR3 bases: TGTGCCAGCAGTTTACGCAATGAGCAGTTCTTC.

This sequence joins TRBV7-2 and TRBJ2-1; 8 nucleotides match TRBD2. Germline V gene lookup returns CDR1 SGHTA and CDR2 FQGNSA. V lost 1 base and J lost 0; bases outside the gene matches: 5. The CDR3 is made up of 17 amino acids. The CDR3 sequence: CASSLELAGSSYNEQFF. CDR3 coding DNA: TGTGCCAGCAGCTTAGAATTAGCGGGGAGCTCCTACAATGAGCAGTTCTTC.

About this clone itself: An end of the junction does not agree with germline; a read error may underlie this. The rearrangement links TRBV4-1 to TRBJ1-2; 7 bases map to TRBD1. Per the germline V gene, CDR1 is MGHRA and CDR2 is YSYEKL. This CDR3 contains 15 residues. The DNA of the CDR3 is TGCGCCAGCAGCCAAATTACAGGGGTCCTCTATCGCTACACCTTC. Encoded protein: CASSQITGVLYRYTF.

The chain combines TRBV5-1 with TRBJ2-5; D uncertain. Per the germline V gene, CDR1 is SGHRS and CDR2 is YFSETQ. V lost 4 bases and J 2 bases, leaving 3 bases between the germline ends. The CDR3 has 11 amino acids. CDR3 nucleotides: TGCGCCAGCAGCCTTCAAGAGACCCAGTACTTC. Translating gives CASSLQETQYF.

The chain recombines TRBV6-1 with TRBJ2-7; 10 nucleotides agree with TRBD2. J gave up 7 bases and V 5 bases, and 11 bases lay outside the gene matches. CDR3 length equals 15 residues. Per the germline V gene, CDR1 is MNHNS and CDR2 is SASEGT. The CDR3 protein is CASSQGLAGVGEQYV. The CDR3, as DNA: TGTGCCAGCAGTCAAGGGCTAGCGGGAGTAGGAGAGCAGTACGTC.

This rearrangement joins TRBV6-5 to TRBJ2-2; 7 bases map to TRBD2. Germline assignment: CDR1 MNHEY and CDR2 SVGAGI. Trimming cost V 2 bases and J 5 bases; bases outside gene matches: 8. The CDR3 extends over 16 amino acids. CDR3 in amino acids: CASSYKGPGGTGELFF. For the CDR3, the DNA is TGTGCCAGCAGTTACAAGGGCCCCGGGGGGACCGGGGAGCTGTTTTTT.

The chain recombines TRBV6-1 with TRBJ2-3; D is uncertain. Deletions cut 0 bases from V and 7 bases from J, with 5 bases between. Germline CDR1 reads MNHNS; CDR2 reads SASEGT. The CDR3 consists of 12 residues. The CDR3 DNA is TGTGCCAGCAGTGAAGCAGGGTATACGCAGTATTTT. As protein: CASSEAGYTQYF.

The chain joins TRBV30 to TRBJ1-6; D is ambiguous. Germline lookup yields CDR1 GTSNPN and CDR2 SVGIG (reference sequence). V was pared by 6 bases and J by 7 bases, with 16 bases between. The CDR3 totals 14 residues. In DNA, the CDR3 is TGTGCCTGCCTTAGACAACCCTGGAATTCACCCCTCCACTTT. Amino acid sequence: CACLRQPWNSPLHF.

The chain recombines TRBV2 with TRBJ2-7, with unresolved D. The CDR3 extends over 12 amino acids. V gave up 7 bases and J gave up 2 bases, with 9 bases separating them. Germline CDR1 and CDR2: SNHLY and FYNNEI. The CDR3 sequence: CASTELPYEQYV. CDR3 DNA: TGTGCCAGCACCGAGCTGCCCTACGAGCAGTACGTC.

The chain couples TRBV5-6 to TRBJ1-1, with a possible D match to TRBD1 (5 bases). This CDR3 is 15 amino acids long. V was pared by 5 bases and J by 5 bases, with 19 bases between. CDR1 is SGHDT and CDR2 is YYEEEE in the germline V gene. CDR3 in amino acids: CASSPAAGGVTEAFF. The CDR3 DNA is TGTGCCAGCAGTCCCGCGGCGGGGGGAGTGACTGAAGCTTTCTTT.